This T cell receptor beta chain was obtained from a study of radiation and T cells in renal cell carcinoma. Study-level findings and limits: From baseline, blood top tumor clonotypes peaked at 2 weeks post-radiation. Without pretreatment biopsies, baseline tumor clonotype presence was undetermined.

This clone was observed once. Its antigen remains unidentified. Other DNA sequences of this sample code for an identical CDR3. Germline loops: CDR1 KGHSH, CDR2 LQKENI. This CDR3 region has 13 residues. Losses at the gene ends were 6 bases for V and 6 bases for J; bases not matched to a gene: 5. Time point here: baseline pretreatment blood. Treatment of the sample: 15 Gy SBRT to primary tumor, nephrectomy 4 weeks later. Blood was sampled at baseline, 2 weeks and 4 weeks after SBRT. This renal cell carcinoma was of the clear cell type. The method was immunoSEQ multiplex PCR; TCRdb's version includes in-frame clones alone and lacks a portion of them. The sample records approximately 120,000 clones, roughly 80% being singletons.

The V and J genes are TRBV18 and TRBJ1-2; TRBD1 matches at 9 bases. The sequences come from blood, collected from a patient whose treatment included radiotherapy and nephrectomy. The receptor comes from a woman aged 60 to 75 with renal cell carcinoma. This CDR3 reads CASSPGTGNGYTF. CDR3 nucleotides: TGTGCCAGCTCTCCCGGGACAGGGAATGGCTACACCTTC. The whole variable domain, remainder taken from reference TRBV18 and TRBJ1-2, is NAGVMQNPRHLVRRRGQEARLRCSPMKGHSHVYWYRQLPEEGLKFMVYLQKENIIDESGMPKERFSAEFPKEGPSILRIQQVVRGDSAAYFCASSPGTGNGYTFGSGTRLTVV.